This T cell receptor beta chain appears in the sequencing data of a study of blood T cell repertoires in COVID-19. Study overall: Samples of COVID-19 (acute and convalescent) were obtained from the United States, Italy and Spain. Sources were T cells, B-cell-depleted T cells, or PBMCs; the material itself was cDNA or gDNA.

The assay was immunoSEQ multiplex PCR, and TCRdb's table has in-frame clones only and misses some. The data show some 250,000 clones, approximately 87% seen once. This CDR3 region has 14 residues. CDR1 and CDR2 (germline): SGHTA, FQGNSA. Trimming stripped 2 bases from V and 5 bases from J, with 12 bases between. The chain employs TRBV7-2 and TRBJ2-5, with TRBD2 as a possible D gene (7 bases). What was sequenced was peripheral blood. This clonotype was obtained from a man in his fifties or sixties with acute or convalescent COVID-19. CDR3 sequence (DNA): TGTGCCAGCAGCTTAAACGGGGGGCAGGAGACCCAGTACTTC. Translating it yields CASSLNGGQETQYF. Full variable domain (missing parts from reference TRBV7-2 and TRBJ2-5): GAGVSQSPSNKVTEKGKDVELRCDPISGHTALYWYRQSLGQGLEFLIYFQGNSAPDKSGLPSDRFSAERTGGSVSTLTIQRTQQEDSAVYLCASSLNGGQETQYFGPGTRLLVL.